What follows are 7 T cell receptor beta chains derived from one specimen sequenced in a study of cytomegalovirus exposure and HLA in healthy donors (dated by TCRdb to between 2016 and 2019). Receptor libraries were prepared by the immunoSEQ multiplex PCR assay. For the multiplex PCR, a mixture combining 60 forward primers for TCR Vbeta segments and 13 reverse primers for TCR Jbeta segments was used. This immuneACCESS table, as held by TCRdb, lists in-frame sequences with V and J called but not all clones. Of the missing ones, under half trace to an unresolved V gene in checked studies; the others have no known cause. The sample table holds about 140,000 clones, of which 70% to 75% were seen once. Around 15% of the sample is in the top ten clones. The sequenced sample consisted of PBMCs. The receptor source for this set is a human donor in good health.

V and J are TRBV11-3 and TRBJ2-1, with 8 bases that match TRBD2. The CDR3 covers 11 residues. Losses at the gene ends were 8 bases for V and 9 bases for J; bases not matched to a gene: 3. Per the germline V gene, CDR1 is SGHNT and CDR2 is YENEEA. CDR3 bases: TGTGCCAGCGCCAGCGGGAGTGAGCAGTTCTTC. It is translated as CASASGSEQFF.

The gene calls are TRBV6-1 and TRBJ1-3, with D perhaps TRBD1 (6 bases). Germline-derived CDR1 and CDR2 are MNHNS and SASEGT. This CDR3 is 14 amino acids long. V shed 4 bases and J shed 1 base, with 8 bases lying between them. The CDR3 nucleotides read TGTGCCAGCAGTGCAGGGGATTCTGGAAACACCATATATTTT. This translates into CASSAGDSGNTIYF.

The chain joins TRBV4-1 to TRBJ2-7; the D gene is possibly TRBD1 (6 bases). Germline V gene sequence: CDR1 MGHRA, CDR2 YSYEKL. There are 14 residues in the CDR3. The V and J ends lost 2 bases and 4 bases respectively, with 12 bases between them. CDR3 sequence reads: CASSQSTGKYEQYF. The CDR3 DNA reads TGCGCCAGCAGCCAATCAACAGGGAAGTACGAGCAGTACTTC.

The V gene is TRBV30, the J gene TRBJ2-5, with D perhaps matching TRBD1 (5 bases). V was clipped by 5 bases and J by 5 bases, with 15 bases between them. CDR3 length equals 13 residues. The V gene's germline CDR1 is GTSNPN and CDR2 SVGIG (reference sequence). The CDR3 loop reads CAWGPGPGETQYF. CDR3 nucleotide sequence: TGTGCCTGGGGTCCAGGGCCTGGGGAGACCCAGTACTTC.

The V call is TRBV6-5, the J call TRBJ1-1, with D uncertain. There are 14 residues in the CDR3. V lost 5 bases and J 4 bases, leaving 14 bases between the germline ends. Germline V gene data show CDR1 as MNHEY and CDR2 as SVGAGI. As DNA, the CDR3 is TGTGCCAGCAGTAACCGACTAGGCAGCACTGAAGCTTTCTTT. Translation: CASSNRLGSTEAFF.

This rearrangement joins TRBV4-2 to TRBJ2-7, with D maybe TRBD1 (6 bases). Trimming took 0 bases from V and 0 from J, leaving 9 bases between them. The CDR3 loop spans 15 amino acids. CDR1 is LGHNA, CDR2 YNFKEQ, per germline. CDR3 DNA sequence: TGTGCCAGCAGCCAAGATGGGGGCGGCTCCTACGAGCAGTACTTC. Translation: CASSQDGGGSYEQYF.

This clone was seen a handful of times. V and J are TRBV29-1 and TRBJ2-1; 11 nucleotides agree with TRBD1. With V trimmed by 7 bases and J by 6 bases, 11 bases remained unmatched. This CDR3 region has 15 residues. The germline gives CDR1 SQVTM, CDR2 ANQGSEA. The CDR3 DNA reads as TGCAGCGAACCCCCCCTCGGGACAGGGGGCAATGAGCAGTTCTTC. Its translation is CSEPPLGTGGNEQFF.